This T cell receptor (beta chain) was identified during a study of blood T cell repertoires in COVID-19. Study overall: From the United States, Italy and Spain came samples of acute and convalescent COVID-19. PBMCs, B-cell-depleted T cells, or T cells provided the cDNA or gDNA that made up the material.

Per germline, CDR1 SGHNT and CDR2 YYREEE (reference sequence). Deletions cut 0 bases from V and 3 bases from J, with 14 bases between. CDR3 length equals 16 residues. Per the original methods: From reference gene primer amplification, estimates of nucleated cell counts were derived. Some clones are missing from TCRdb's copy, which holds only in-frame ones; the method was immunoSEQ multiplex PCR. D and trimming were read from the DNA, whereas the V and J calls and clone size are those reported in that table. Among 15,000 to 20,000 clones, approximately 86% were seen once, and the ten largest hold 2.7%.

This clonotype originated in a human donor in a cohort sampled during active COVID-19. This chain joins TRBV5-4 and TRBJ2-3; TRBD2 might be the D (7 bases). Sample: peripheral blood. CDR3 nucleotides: TGTGCCAGCAGCTTGGGAGGGGGAGGGCCAACAGATACGCAGTATTTT. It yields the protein CASSLGGGGPTDTQYF.